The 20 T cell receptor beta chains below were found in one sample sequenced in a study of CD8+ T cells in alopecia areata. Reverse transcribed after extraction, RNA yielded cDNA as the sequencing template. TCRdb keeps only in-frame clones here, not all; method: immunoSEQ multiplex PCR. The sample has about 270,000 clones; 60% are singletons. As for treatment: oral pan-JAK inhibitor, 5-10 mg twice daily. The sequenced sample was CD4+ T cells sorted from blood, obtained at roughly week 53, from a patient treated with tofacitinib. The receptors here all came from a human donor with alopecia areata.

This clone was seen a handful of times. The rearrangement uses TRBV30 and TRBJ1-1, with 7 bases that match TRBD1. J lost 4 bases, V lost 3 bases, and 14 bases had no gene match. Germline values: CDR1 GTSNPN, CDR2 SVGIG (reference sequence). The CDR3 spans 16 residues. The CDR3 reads CAWSPTGNGYFTEAFF. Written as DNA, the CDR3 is TGTGCCTGGAGCCCGACAGGGAATGGATATTTCACTGAAGCTTTCTTT. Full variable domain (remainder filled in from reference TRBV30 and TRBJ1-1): SQTIHQWPATLVQPVGSPLSLECTVEGTSNPNLYWYRQAAGRGLQLLFYSVGIGQISSEVPQNLSASRPQDRQFILSSKKLLLSDSGFYLCAWSPTGNGYFTEAFFGQGTRLTVV.

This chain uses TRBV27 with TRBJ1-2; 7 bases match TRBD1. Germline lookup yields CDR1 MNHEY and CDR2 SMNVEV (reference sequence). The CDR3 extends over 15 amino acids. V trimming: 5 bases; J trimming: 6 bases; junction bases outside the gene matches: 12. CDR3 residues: CASSPSLTGLNGYTF. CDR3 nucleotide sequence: TGTGCCAGCAGTCCCTCCTTGACAGGGCTGAATGGCTACACCTTC.

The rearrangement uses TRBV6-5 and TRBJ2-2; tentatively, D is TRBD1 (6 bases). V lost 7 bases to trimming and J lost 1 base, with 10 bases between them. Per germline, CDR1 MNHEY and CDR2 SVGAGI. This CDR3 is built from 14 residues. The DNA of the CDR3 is TGTGCCAGCACGGACAGTAGGAACACCGGGGAGCTGTTTTTT. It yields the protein CASTDSRNTGELFF.

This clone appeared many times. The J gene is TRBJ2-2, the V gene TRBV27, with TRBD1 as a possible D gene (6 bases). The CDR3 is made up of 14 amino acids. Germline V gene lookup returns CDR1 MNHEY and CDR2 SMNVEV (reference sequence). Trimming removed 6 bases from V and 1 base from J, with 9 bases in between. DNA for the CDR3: TGTGCCAGCAGAAAAGGGGGGAACACCGGGGAGCTGTTTTTT. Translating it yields CASRKGGNTGELFF.

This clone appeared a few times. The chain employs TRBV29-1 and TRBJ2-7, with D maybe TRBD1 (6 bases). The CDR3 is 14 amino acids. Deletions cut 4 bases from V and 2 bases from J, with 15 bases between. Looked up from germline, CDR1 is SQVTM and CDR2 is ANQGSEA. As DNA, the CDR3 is TGCAGCGTTGTTCGTGGGCAGGGGACCTACGAGCAGTACTTC. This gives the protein CSVVRGQGTYEQYF.

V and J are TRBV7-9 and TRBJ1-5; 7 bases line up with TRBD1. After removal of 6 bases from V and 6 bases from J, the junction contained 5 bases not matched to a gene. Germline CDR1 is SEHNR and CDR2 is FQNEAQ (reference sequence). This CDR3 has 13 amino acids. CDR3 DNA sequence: TGTGCCAGCAGTCCGCAGGGGGGTCAGCCCCAGCATTTT. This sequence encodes CASSPQGGQPQHF.

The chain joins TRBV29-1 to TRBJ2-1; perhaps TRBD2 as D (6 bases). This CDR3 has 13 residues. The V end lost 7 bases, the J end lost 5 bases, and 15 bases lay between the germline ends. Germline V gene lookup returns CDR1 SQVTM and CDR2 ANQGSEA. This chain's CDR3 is CSAGGGSHNEQFF. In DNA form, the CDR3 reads TGCAGCGCAGGAGGAGGGTCCCACAATGAGCAGTTCTTC.

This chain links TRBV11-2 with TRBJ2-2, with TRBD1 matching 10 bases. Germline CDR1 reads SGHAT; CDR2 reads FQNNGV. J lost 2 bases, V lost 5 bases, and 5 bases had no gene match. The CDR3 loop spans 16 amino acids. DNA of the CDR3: TGTGCCAGCAGCATACGGACAGGGGGAAACACCGGGGAGCTGTTTTTT. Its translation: CASSIRTGGNTGELFF.

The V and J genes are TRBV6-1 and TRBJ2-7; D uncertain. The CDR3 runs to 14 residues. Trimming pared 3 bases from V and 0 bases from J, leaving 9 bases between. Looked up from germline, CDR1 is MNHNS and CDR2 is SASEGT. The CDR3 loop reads CASSDRGRSYEQYF. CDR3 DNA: TGTGCCAGCAGTGATCGTGGACGCTCCTACGAGCAGTACTTC.

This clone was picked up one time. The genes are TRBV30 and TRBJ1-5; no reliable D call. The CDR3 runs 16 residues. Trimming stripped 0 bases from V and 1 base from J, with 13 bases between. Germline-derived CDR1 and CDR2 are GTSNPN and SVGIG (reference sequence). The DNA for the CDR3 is TGTGCCTGGAGTGTACGAGAGGCCGGCAGCAATCAGCCCCAGCATTTT. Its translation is CAWSVREAGSNQPQHF.

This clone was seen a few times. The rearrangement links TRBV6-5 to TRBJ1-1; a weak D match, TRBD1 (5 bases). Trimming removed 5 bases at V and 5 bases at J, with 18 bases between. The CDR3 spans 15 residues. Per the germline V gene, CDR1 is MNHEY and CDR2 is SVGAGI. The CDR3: CASSIPGGSVTEAFF. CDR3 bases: TGTGCCAGCAGTATACCTGGGGGGTCGGTTACTGAAGCTTTCTTT.

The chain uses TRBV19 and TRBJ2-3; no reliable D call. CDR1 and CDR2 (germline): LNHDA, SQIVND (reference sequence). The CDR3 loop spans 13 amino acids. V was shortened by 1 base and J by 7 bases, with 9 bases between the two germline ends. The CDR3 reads CASSIGERNTQYF. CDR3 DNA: TGTGCCAGTAGTATAGGGGAAAGGAATACGCAGTATTTT.

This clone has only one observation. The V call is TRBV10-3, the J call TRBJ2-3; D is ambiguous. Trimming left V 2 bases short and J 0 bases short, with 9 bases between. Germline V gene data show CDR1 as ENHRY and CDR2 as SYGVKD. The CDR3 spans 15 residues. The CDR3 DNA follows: TGTGCCATCAGTGAGCGAGTTTCTAGCACAGATACGCAGTATTTT. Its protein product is CAISERVSSTDTQYF.

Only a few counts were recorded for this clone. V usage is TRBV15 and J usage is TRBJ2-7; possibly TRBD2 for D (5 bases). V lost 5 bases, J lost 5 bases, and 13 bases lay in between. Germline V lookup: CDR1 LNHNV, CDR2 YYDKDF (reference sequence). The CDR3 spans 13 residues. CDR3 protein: CATSGAGRDEQYF. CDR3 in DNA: TGTGCCACCAGCGGCGCGGGTCGGGACGAGCAGTACTTC.

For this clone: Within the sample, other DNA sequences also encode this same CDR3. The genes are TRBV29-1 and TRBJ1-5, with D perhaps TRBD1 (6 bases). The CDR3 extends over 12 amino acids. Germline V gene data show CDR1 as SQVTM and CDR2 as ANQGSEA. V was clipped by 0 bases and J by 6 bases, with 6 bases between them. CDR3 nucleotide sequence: TGCAGCGTTGAAGAAGGGGGTCAGCCCCAGCATTTT. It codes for CSVEEGGQPQHF.

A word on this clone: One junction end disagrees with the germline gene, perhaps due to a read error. Here the CDR3 reads CASSLEGRVGTQYF. CDR3 nucleotide sequence: TGTGCCAGCAGCCTAGAGGGCAGGGTCGGTACGCAGTATTTT. This chain connects TRBV11-2 to TRBJ2-3; D tentatively fits TRBD1 or TRBD2 (5 bases each). The germline V gene encodes CDR1 SGHAT and CDR2 FQNNGV. The CDR3 is 14 residues long.

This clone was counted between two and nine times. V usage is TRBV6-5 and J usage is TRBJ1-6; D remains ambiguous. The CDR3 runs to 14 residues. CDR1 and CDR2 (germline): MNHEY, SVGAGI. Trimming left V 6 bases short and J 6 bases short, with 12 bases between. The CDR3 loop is CASSQGRINSPLHF. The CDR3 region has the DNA TGTGCCAGCAGCCAAGGACGGATTAATTCACCCCTCCACTTT.

The CDR3 loop reads CASSPRANSGANVLTF. The CDR3 nucleotides are TGCGCCAGCAGCCCCAGGGCGAACTCTGGGGCCAACGTCCTGACTTTC. The chain combines TRBV4-1 with TRBJ2-6, with D perhaps TRBD1 (5 bases). Germline CDR1 and CDR2: MGHRA and YSYEKL. The ends were cut back, 4 bases at V and 0 bases at J, with 10 bases in the middle. The CDR3 contains 16 residues.

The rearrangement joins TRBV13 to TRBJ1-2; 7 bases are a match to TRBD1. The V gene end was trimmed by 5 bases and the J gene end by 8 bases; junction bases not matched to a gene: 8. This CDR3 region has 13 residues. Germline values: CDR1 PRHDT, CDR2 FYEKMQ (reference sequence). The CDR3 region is CASSLGQNEGYTF. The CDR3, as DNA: TGTGCCAGCAGCCTGGGACAGAATGAGGGCTACACCTTC.

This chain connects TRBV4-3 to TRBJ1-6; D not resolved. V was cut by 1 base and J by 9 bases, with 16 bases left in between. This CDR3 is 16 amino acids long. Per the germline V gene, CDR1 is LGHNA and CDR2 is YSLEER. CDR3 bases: TGCGCCAGCAGCCAAGGATACCCGCCACTGGGTTCACCCCTCCACTTT. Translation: CASSQGYPPLGSPLHF.